The sequence of this T cell receptor (beta chain) was determined in a study of quantifying T cell responses using KT2 cells. Overall study: Reverse transcription used primers in the TCR alpha and beta constant regions.

V dropped 8 bases and J dropped 1 base, with 14 bases sitting between them. In germline, CDR1 is SEHNR, CDR2 FQNEAQ (reference sequence). The CDR3 extends over 14 amino acids. An oligo carrying a UMI was ligated to the cDNA 3' end. First-round PCR used roughly 4 cycles and beta primers RC1.1 and RC1.2 covering TRBC1 and TRBC2. TCRdb re-called the UMI-ligation and nested PCR reads through MiXCR, storing one row per CDR3 protein. This table has some 33,000 distinct CDR3 sequences, 10% appearing once. This clonotype has more than one count but fewer than ten. Sequencing input: PBMCs spiked with cells of the T cell clone KT2. The chain uses TRBV7-9 and TRBJ2-5, with D possibly TRBD2 on 6 matching bases. The receptor was derived from a human donor. In DNA form, the CDR3 reads TGTGCCAGCTCTCGCGGGGCGACCCAAGAGACCCAGTACTTC. Its translation: CASSRGATQETQYF.